What follows is one T cell receptor (beta chain) and its context. This sample was included in a study of PD-L1 blockade in urothelial cancer. Background on the study: Males with bladder-origin urothelial cancer constituted about 85% of the 29 patients. The authors examined blood 3 weeks (second dose) and 6 weeks after treatment start. T cells numbered a median of approximately 130,000 in the blood samples.

Per germline, CDR1 GTSNPN and CDR2 SVGIG (reference sequence). CDR3 size: 13 residues. Trimming left V 0 bases short and J 2 bases short, with 7 bases between. Method: immunoSEQ multiplex PCR; TCRdb's copy keeps in-frame clones and lacks some. Of 100,000 to 150,000 clones listed, about 82% are singletons. Stated time point: peripheral blood 6 weeks after treatment start. Metastatic or locally advanced urothelial carcinoma was present in the patients. The genes are TRBV30 and TRBJ1-1; D unresolved. The sequence derives from a man aged 45-60 years with urothelial cancer. Sample: PBMCs, taken around atezolizumab (anti-PD-L1) treatment. CDR3 residues: CAWSVRGNTEAFF. The CDR3 DNA follows: TGTGCCTGGAGTGTACGAGGAAACACTGAAGCTTTCTTT.